This record covers a single TCR beta chain. This sample stems from a study of cytomegalovirus exposure and HLA in healthy donors. Turning to the study itself: A data release that came early held tens of millions of unique TCRs from HLA-typed donors.

Trimming cost V 4 bases and J 14 bases, with 19 bases left between them. Per the germline V gene, CDR1 is SGHTS and CDR2 is YDEGEE. This CDR3 has 13 amino acids. The PCR employed 60 Vbeta primers together with 13 Jbeta primers. In the authors' methods: A later analysis counted 65 million to 95 million unique TCR beta chains, around 12 million shared. Data came from immunoSEQ multiplex PCR; TCRdb stores just in-frame clones and leaves some out. The V and J calls and the clone size are those of that table, but D and trimming were determined from the DNA. The table shows over 150,000 clones, with around 78% occurring only once.

The origin of this receptor is a woman aged 50 to 65 in good health and CMV-seropositive. The source material was PBMCs. This chain joins TRBV5-8 and TRBJ2-1; D might be TRBD2 (7 bases). CDR3 residues: CASSTNTGRGKFF. DNA of the CDR3: TGTGCCAGCAGCACTAACACAGGGCGGGGGAAGTTCTTC.